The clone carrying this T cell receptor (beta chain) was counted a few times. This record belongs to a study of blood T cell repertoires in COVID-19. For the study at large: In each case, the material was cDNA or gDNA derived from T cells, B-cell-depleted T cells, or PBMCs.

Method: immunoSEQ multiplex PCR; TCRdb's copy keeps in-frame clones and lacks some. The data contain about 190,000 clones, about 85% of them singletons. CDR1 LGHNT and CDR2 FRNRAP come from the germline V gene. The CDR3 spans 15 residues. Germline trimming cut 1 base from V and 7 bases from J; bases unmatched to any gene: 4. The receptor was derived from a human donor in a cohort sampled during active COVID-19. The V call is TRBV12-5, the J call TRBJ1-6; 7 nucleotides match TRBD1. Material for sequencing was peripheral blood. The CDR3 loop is CASGLGTGRNSPLHF. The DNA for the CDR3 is TGTGCTAGTGGTTTGGGGACAGGTAGAAATTCACCCCTCCACTTT.